Below are 6 T cell receptor beta chains sequenced from a single sample in a study of breast tumors, draining lymph nodes, adjacent tissues. Samples came from axillary lymph nodes draining the breast cancer. MiXCR was run by TCRdb on the multiplex PCR reads, yielding one entry per CDR3 protein. The repertoire holds fewer than 85,000 distinct CDR3 sequences, with approximately 19% as singletons. Sequencing used axillary lymph node tissue. These TCRs come from a female donor with breast cancer. Some clones in this sample may be carry-over from other donors' samples.

A note on this clonotype: A much larger clonotype is one base distant, so this may be a read error. The J gene is TRBJ2-1, the V gene TRBV5-1; 11 positions agree with TRBD2. Per the germline V gene, CDR1 is SGHRS and CDR2 is YFSETQ. Unmatched junction bases numbered 7, after V lost 0 bases and J lost 5 bases. The CDR3 runs 17 residues. The CDR3 DNA sequence: TGCGCCAGCAGCTTGGGCCCGACTAGCGGGATTCACAATGAGCAGTTCTTC. This translates into CASSLGPTSGIHNEQFF.

This clonotype showed up many times. V is TRBV14 and J is TRBJ2-1, with D perhaps matching TRBD2 (6 bases). The CDR3 is made up of 14 amino acids. Germline V gene data show CDR1 as SGHDN and CDR2 as FVKESK. The V and J ends lost 1 base and 7 bases respectively, with 11 bases between them. CDR3 sequence (DNA): TGTGCCAGCAGCCAAGGGTGGGGAGGTAATGAGCAGTTCTTC. It is translated as CASSQGWGGNEQFF.

The table lists this clonotype with a few counts. The V and J genes are TRBV3-2 and TRBJ2-3; the D call TRBD2 from the table was never checked on the DNA. TRBV3-2 has pseudogene status. The CDR3 spans 13 residues. CDR3 residues: CASSFEGQDTQYF. DNA for the CDR3: TGTGCCAGCAGTTTCGAGGGCCAAGATACGCAGTATTTT.

This clonotype came up many times. This chain links TRBV4-2 with TRBJ2-6; D is uncertain. The CDR3 spans 15 residues. V gave up 3 bases and J gave up 2 bases, with 8 bases separating them. CDR1 is LGHNA and CDR2 is YNFKEQ in the germline V gene. The CDR3 nucleotides are TGTGCCAGCAGCCAGCGCGGAGCTGGGGCCAACGTCCTGACTTTC. It yields the protein CASSQRGAGANVLTF.

Many counts were recorded for this clonotype. The chain uses TRBV20-1 and TRBJ2-3; D is possibly TRBD2 (6 bases). Trimming removed 5 bases at V and 2 bases at J, with 20 bases between. The CDR3 is made up of 16 amino acids. CDR1 and CDR2 (germline): DFQATT, SNEGSKA (reference sequence). CDR3 in amino acids: CSAPDNQRAHTDTQYF. For the CDR3, the DNA is TGCAGTGCTCCAGATAATCAGCGGGCCCACACAGATACGCAGTATTTT.

This clonotype was detected many times. The genes are TRBV5-1 and TRBJ2-7; TRBD1 matches 8 bases. Unmatched junction bases numbered 4, after V lost 0 bases and J lost 2 bases. Germline V lookup: CDR1 SGHRS, CDR2 YFSETQ. This CDR3 has 15 amino acids. The CDR3 region is CASSLGRTGTYEQYF. The DNA of the CDR3 is TGCGCCAGCAGCTTGGGGAGGACAGGGACCTACGAGCAGTACTTC.